A single sample is the source of the 16 T cell receptor beta chains below, sequenced in a study of blood T cell repertoires in COVID-19. Assay used: immunoSEQ multiplex PCR; TCRdb lists only in-frame clones, some missing. The repertoire includes roughly 320,000 clones, more than 90% of them detected once, and almost 4% sits in the top ten. The sequencing input was PBMCs or T cells enriched from blood (not recorded which). These receptors came from a woman younger than 45 who had been exposed to COVID-19.

J is TRBJ1-6 and V is TRBV19; a possible D gene is TRBD1 (5 bases). Germline CDR1 is LNHDA and CDR2 is SQIVND (reference sequence). The V end lost 1 base, the J end lost 6 bases, and 10 bases lay between the germline ends. The CDR3 length is 15 residues. CDR3 protein: CASSIAVGANSPLHF. The CDR3 nucleotides read TGTGCCAGTAGTATAGCGGTTGGGGCTAATTCACCCCTCCACTTT.

This chain uses TRBV6-5 with TRBJ1-2; D gene uncertain. The germline V and J ends were trimmed by 5 bases and 4 bases, with 11 bases remaining between them. This CDR3 has 13 residues. From germline, CDR1 is MNHEY and CDR2 SVGAGI. This chain's CDR3 is CASSHFSSYGYTF. CDR3 DNA sequence: TGTGCCAGCAGTCACTTTAGTTCCTATGGCTACACCTTC.

V and J are TRBV5-6 and TRBJ2-7; possibly TRBD2 for D (5 bases). There are 13 residues in the CDR3. The V end was cut by 3 bases, the J end by 3 bases, with 10 bases between. Per germline, CDR1 SGHDT and CDR2 YYEEEE. The CDR3 region is CASSSIAGYEQYF. DNA for the CDR3: TGTGCCAGCAGCTCTATCGCGGGCTACGAGCAGTACTTC.

The chain links TRBV7-3 to TRBJ1-2, with 8 bases identical to TRBD1. The CDR3 totals 14 residues. The V and J ends lost 5 bases and 2 bases, in that order; junction bases with no gene match: 4. Germline V gene data show CDR1 as SGHTA and CDR2 as FQGTGA. CDR3 region: CASSPDRANYGYTF. As DNA, the CDR3 is TGTGCCAGCAGCCCGGACAGGGCAAACTATGGCTACACCTTC.

The CDR3 sequence: CATSSRERPNGYTF. CDR3 DNA sequence: TGTGCCACCAGTAGTAGAGAGAGGCCTAATGGCTACACCTTC. This chain uses TRBV19 with TRBJ1-2; D unclear. The germline V gene encodes CDR1 LNHDA and CDR2 SQIVND (reference sequence). Trimming shortened V by 10 bases and J by 6 bases, and 21 bases separated the two germline ends. The CDR3 extends over 14 amino acids.

The chain carries TRBV19 and TRBJ2-1, with TRBD1 identical over 7 bases. Unmatched junction bases numbered 3, after V lost 1 base and J lost 3 bases. Germline V lookup: CDR1 LNHDA, CDR2 SQIVND (reference sequence). The CDR3 extends over 15 amino acids. The CDR3 DNA sequence: TGTGCCAGTAGTATAGGGACAGGTTACTACAATGAGCAGTTCTTC. Translating gives CASSIGTGYYNEQFF.

The V call is TRBV5-6, the J call TRBJ1-2; 7 nucleotides line up with TRBD1. The CDR3 has 14 amino acids. Germline trimming cut 3 bases from V and 8 bases from J; bases unmatched to any gene: 10. CDR1 SGHDT and CDR2 YYEEEE come from the germline V gene. The CDR3 nucleotides read TGTGCCAGCAGCTGGGGGACAGAACTATGGGGCTACACCTTC. Translated: CASSWGTELWGYTF. The full variable domain, completed using reference TRBV5-6 and TRBJ1-2, is DAGVTQSPTHLIKTRGQQVTLRCSPKSGHDTVSWYQQALGQGPQFIFQYYEEEERQRGNFPDRFSGHQFPNYSSELNVNALLLGDSALYLCASSWGTELWGYTFGSGTRLTVV.

The rearrangement uses TRBV4-3 and TRBJ1-2, with TRBD1 matching over 7 bases. V lost 4 bases, J lost 4 bases, and 3 bases stayed unmatched. Germline lookup yields CDR1 LGHNA and CDR2 YSLEER. This CDR3 spans 13 amino acids. The CDR3 sequence is CASSPDRAYGYTF. CDR3 DNA sequence: TGCGCCAGCAGCCCTGACAGGGCCTATGGCTACACCTTC.

The chain joins TRBV7-3 to TRBJ2-5; D possibly corresponds to TRBD1 (5 bases). Germline V gives CDR1 SGHTA, CDR2 FQGTGA. The CDR3 is made up of 14 amino acids. Trimming removed 1 base at V and 4 bases at J, with 10 bases between. The CDR3 nucleotides read TGTGCCAGCAGCTTAATAGGGGTTGGAGAGACCCAGTACTTC. As protein: CASSLIGVGETQYF.

The chain joins TRBV7-6 to TRBJ2-1; 15 nucleotides line up with TRBD2. Trimming cost V 5 bases and J 0 bases; bases outside gene matches: 8. CDR1 and CDR2 from the germline V gene are SGHVS and FNYEAQ. This CDR3 comprises 19 residues. The CDR3 DNA sequence: TGTGCCAGCAGCCCAGGGACTAGCGGGGGGATTTACTCCTACAATGAGCAGTTCTTC. Its translation: CASSPGTSGGIYSYNEQFF. Filled out from reference TRBV7-6 and TRBJ2-1, the complete variable domain reads GAGVSQSPRYKVTKRGQDVALRCDPISGHVSLYWYRQALGQGPEFLTYFNYEAQQDKSGLPNDRFSAERPEGSISTLTIQRTEQRDSAMYRCASSPGTSGGIYSYNEQFFGPGTRLTVL.

The gene calls are TRBV12-3 or TRBV12-4 and TRBJ1-1, with D unresolved. The CDR3 covers 13 residues. V lost 8 bases and J 0 bases, leaving 10 bases between the germline ends. The CDR3 region is CASRREMNTEAFF. In DNA form, the CDR3 reads TGTGCCAGCCGTAGGGAGATGAACACTGAAGCTTTCTTT.

This clone was seen just once. The chain has TRBV5-1 and TRBJ2-1, with D possibly TRBD2 on 6 matching bases. This CDR3 region has 15 residues. Germline V gene lookup returns CDR1 SGHRS and CDR2 YFSETQ. The V and J ends lost 3 bases and 4 bases respectively, with 14 bases between them. The CDR3 nucleotides are TGCGCCAGCAGCTCCGCCGGGGGTTCATACAATGAGCAGTTCTTC. It translates to CASSSAGGSYNEQFF.

The chain recombines TRBV10-2 with TRBJ1-3, with 8 bases identical to TRBD1. With 5 bases clipped from V and 0 bases from J, the junction kept 9 bases outside the gene matches. Germline CDR1 reads WSHSY; CDR2 reads SAAADI. CDR3 length equals 17 residues. The CDR3: CASSPPRTGLSGNTIYF. The CDR3 bases are TGCGCCAGCAGTCCACCCCGGACAGGGCTCTCTGGAAACACCATATATTTT.

This chain connects TRBV3-1 (or the pseudogene TRBV3-2) to TRBJ1-1; D may be TRBD1 (5 bases). Trimming cost V 1 base and J 3 bases, with 9 bases left between them. Germline CDR1 reads LGHDT; CDR2 reads YNNKEL (reference sequence). There are 14 residues in the CDR3. CDR3 residues: CASSQVMGHTEAFF. CDR3 coding DNA: TGTGCCAGCAGCCAAGTTATGGGGCACACTGAAGCTTTCTTT.

The chain employs TRBV10-3 and TRBJ2-7; the match to TRBD1 covers 7 bases. Trimming at V came to 4 bases and at J to 0 bases, leaving 15 bases not matched to a gene. The length of the CDR3 is 18 residues. Germline V gene lookup returns CDR1 ENHRY and CDR2 SYGVKD. In nucleotides, the CDR3 is TGTGCCATCAGTGGAGGGGGCTCTCGATCGTTATTCTCCTACGAGCAGTACTTC. This sequence encodes CAISGGGSRSLFSYEQYF.

The CDR3 DNA is TGTGCCAGCAGCCATCCCGGGGGGTTAGATACGCAGTATTTT. Its translation is CASSHPGGLDTQYF. J is TRBJ2-3 and V is TRBV5-5; 7 bases match TRBD2. After removal of 4 bases from V and 5 bases from J, the junction contained 7 bases not matched to a gene. The CDR3 is made up of 14 amino acids. The germline V gene encodes CDR1 SGHKS and CDR2 YYEKEE (reference sequence).